The entry below describes one T cell receptor (beta chain). The antigen remains unidentified. These data belong to a study of immune evolution from preneoplasia to lung adenocarcinoma. Study-level information: HLA loss of heterozygosity: about 7% AIS, approximately 15% MIA, about 30% ADC, none AAH. Broader study findings: Later-stage lesions seemingly showed higher T cell density and diversity than normal lung. Normal lung had the highest top T cell clone frequencies.

V shed 5 bases and J 5 bases; nucleotides not matched to a gene: 13. The CDR3 covers 16 residues. Germline values: CDR1 GTSNPN, CDR2 SVGIG (reference sequence). H&E slides confirmed each diagnosis, reviewed by two pathologists independently. The table came from immunoSEQ multiplex PCR; TCRdb's copy has only in-frame clones and leaves some out. The sample has over 3,500 clones, approximately 86% seen once; the top ten hold around 3.3%. The TCR was taken from a person in their fifties with lung adenocarcinoma. This rearrangement joins TRBV30 to TRBJ2-7, with 12 bases identical to TRBD2. The sequencing sample was made of FFPE invasive lung adenocarcinoma tissue. Here the CDR3 reads CAWLGRPSGRADEQYF. The CDR3 nucleotides are TGTGCCTGGTTGGGGAGGCCTAGCGGGAGGGCCGACGAGCAGTACTTC.